These T cell receptor beta chains were read from a single sample in a study of blood T cell repertoires in COVID-19. Sequenced by immunoSEQ multiplex PCR; TCRdb stores in-frame clones only, minus some. The sample records roughly 150,000 clones, 65% to 85% being singletons. The sequencing sample was made of PBMCs or T cells enriched from blood (not recorded which). The source is a man aged 70-80 years who had been exposed to COVID-19. Both conserved end residues are trimmed from each CDR3.

TRBJ2-3,TRBV14,ASSLVGLATDTQY
TRBJ1-6,TRBV6-5,ASRWAQTNSPLH
TRBJ1-3,TRBV7-6,ASSYGGRNGNTIY
TRBJ2-4,TRBV5-6,ASSRLVDRRVDIQY
TRBJ2-7,TRBV3-1/TRBV3-2,ASSQGPYEQY
TRBJ1-1,TRBV6-2/TRBV6-3,ASSYFTRQGSNTEAF
TRBJ2-3,TRBV2,ASGRGGDTQY
TRBJ1-2,TRBV28,ASKFFTGAAYGYT
TRBJ2-1,TRBV7-2,ASSPPGVSSYNEQF
TRBJ1-5,TRBV30,AWSETVYSNQPQH
TRBJ1-2,TRBV7-8,ASSPGGWGYT
TRBJ1-2,TRBV30,AWGEIGTVNYGYT
TRBJ1-2,TRBV6-5,ASRPQGLSYGYT
TRBJ2-2,TRBV4-1,ASSSGQGSTGELF
TRBJ1-5,TRBV4-1,ASSQQGDDNQPQH
TRBJ1-2,TRBV5-1,ASSLEGSNYGYT
TRBJ1-2,TRBV2,ASSVGGYGYT
TRBJ2-2,TRBV2,ASFRGQGPGELF
TRBJ1-1,TRBV12-3/TRBV12-4,ASSFMANTEAF
TRBJ2-4,TRBV6-2/TRBV6-3,ASSYRGFGSNIQY
TRBJ1-2,TRBV6-1,ASSEVFPGDGYT
TRBJ1-5,TRBV10-1,ASSPTGFSNQPQH
TRBJ1-2,TRBV29-1,SYIPGHGYGYT
TRBJ2-2,TRBV3-1/TRBV3-2,ASSQGQINTGELF
TRBJ2-7,TRBV28,ASSIGTVLYEQY
TRBJ2-6,TRBV2,ASSERWGPVAAPRANVLT
TRBJ1-1,TRBV19,ASREGGRRTEAF
TRBJ2-7,TRBV6-2/TRBV6-3,ASSQPSGGAFEQY
TRBJ1-2,TRBV6-2/TRBV6-3,ASSYSIGESGYT
TRBJ1-2,TRBV3-1/TRBV3-2,ASSLEGSNYGYT
TRBJ2-1,TRBV11-2,ATQVAGGSYNEQF
TRBJ1-1,TRBV19,ATIESSHTEAF
TRBJ2-1,TRBV6-5,ASSYSDSHEQF
TRBJ1-2,TRBV28,ASSSPGTTYYGYT
TRBJ1-5,TRBV9,ASSVGGGLAVNQPQH
TRBJ1-5,TRBV5-4,ASSLTTGTGNQPQH
TRBJ2-3,TRBV4-1,ASSQDRLAGVSRDTQY
TRBJ1-1,TRBV7-2,ASSLNSGITEAF
TRBJ1-3,TRBV7-6,ASSPQTAGNTIY
TRBJ2-1,TRBV7-2,ASSLVFKQDEQF
TRBJ2-7,TRBV28,ASSLAGYRYEQY
TRBJ2-3,TRBV27,ASSVNGLASTDTQY
TRBJ1-3,TRBV7-6,ASSLVSGRGFGNTIY
TRBJ2-1,TRBV7-2,ASSPGGFVGENEQF
TRBJ2-2,TRBV18,ASSPISLNTGELF
TRBJ1-2,TRBV2,ASSAGLTSGYT
TRBJ1-1,TRBV11-2,ASSLERTSNTEAF
TRBJ1-5,TRBV4-3,ASSQDRGQPQH
TRBJ1-2,TRBV6-6,ASSYRTGSGYGYT
TRBJ2-6,TRBV19,ASSVPGLASSGANVLT
TRBJ1-4,TRBV4-3,ASSQDLQANEKLF
TRBJ2-5,TRBV24-1,ATSDPDRVEETQY
TRBJ2-1,TRBV3-1/TRBV3-2,ASSPMGGSYNEQF
TRBJ1-6,TRBV18,ASLGQGLNSPLH
TRBJ2-1,TRBV7-8,ASSFAGTSGSYNEQF
TRBJ2-1,TRBV5-1,ASSANPGQLGNEQF
TRBJ2-1,TRBV12-3/TRBV12-4,ASSRGQGHEQF